The 21 T cell receptor beta chains below all came from one sample that was sequenced in a study of technical replicates of blood from a handful of donors. Generated by immunoSEQ multiplex PCR, the TCRdb table keeps only in-frame clones and is missing some. The data show 59,000 or so clones, just under 95% seen once. The sequencing sample was made of PBMCs. The source of these receptors is a human donor in good health. Some clones in this sample may be carry-over from other donors' samples.

V gene TRBV5-1 combines with J gene TRBJ1-2, with 11 bases matching TRBD1. This CDR3 is built from 16 residues. V lost 1 base and J lost 3; bases outside the gene matches: 5. CDR1 and CDR2 from the germline V gene are SGHRS and YFSETQ. As DNA, the CDR3 is TGCGCCAGCAGCTTGAAAGGACAGGGGGCGTACTATGGCTACACCTTC. Its translation is CASSLKGQGAYYGYTF.

This clone is classed as medium-sized. J is TRBJ1-1 and V is TRBV4-3; 7 bases agree with TRBD1. Germline CDR1 reads LGHNA; CDR2 reads YSLEER. V shed 0 bases and J 7 bases; nucleotides not matched to a gene: 8. This CDR3 is 15 amino acids long. In DNA, the CDR3 is TGCGCCAGCAGCCAAGATCGCGCGGCAGGGGGTGAAGCTTTCTTT. Translated, it gives CASSQDRAAGGEAFF.

The chain couples TRBV7-8 to TRBJ1-2; the D is unclear. The CDR3 runs 13 residues. CDR1 SGHVS and CDR2 FQNEAQ come from the germline V gene. Trimming took 2 bases from V and 8 from J, leaving 12 bases between them. The CDR3 is CASSLYPNKGYTF. CDR3 DNA sequence: TGTGCCAGCAGCTTATATCCGAACAAGGGCTACACCTTC.

This chain uses TRBV7-2 with TRBJ2-7; no clear D gene. Per the germline V gene, CDR1 is SGHTA and CDR2 is FQGNSA. V was shortened by 4 bases and J by 0 bases, with 10 bases between the two germline ends. The CDR3 runs to 14 residues. The CDR3 DNA follows: TGTGCCAGCAGCTGGAGACTGGACTCCTACGAGCAGTACTTC. Protein sequence: CASSWRLDSYEQYF.

The V call is TRBV6-6, the J call TRBJ2-7, with 7 bases lining up with TRBD2. This CDR3 contains 12 residues. V was clipped by 9 bases and J by 6 bases; unmatched bases: 8. Germline V CDR1 and CDR2: MNHNY, SVGAGI (reference sequence). The CDR3 protein is CASKKGLSEQYF. The CDR3 nucleotides read TGTGCCAGTAAAAAGGGACTATCCGAGCAGTACTTC.

The chain has TRBV30 and TRBJ1-5; a weak D match, TRBD1 (6 bases). V gave up 3 bases and J gave up 4 bases, with 13 bases separating them. CDR1 GTSNPN and CDR2 SVGIG come from the germline V gene (reference sequence). The CDR3 runs to 14 residues. DNA for the CDR3: TGTGCCTGGAGCCTGGGGGCCGATAATCAGCCCCAGCATTTT. Residues: CAWSLGADNQPQHF.

The CDR3 bases are TGTGCCAGCAGCTTAGGATACGGGGTTCAAGAGACCCAGTACTTC. Its translation is CASSLGYGVQETQYF. The V and J genes are TRBV7-9 and TRBJ2-5; possible D gene TRBD2, 5 bases. The CDR3 sequence is 15 residues long. Germline-derived CDR1 and CDR2 are SEHNR and FQNEAQ (reference sequence). V was cut by 1 base and J by 2 bases, with 11 bases left in between.

The chain combines TRBV2 with TRBJ1-5; D remains unclear. CDR3 size: 13 residues. V was shortened by 10 bases and J by 6 bases, with 16 bases between the two germline ends. The germline V gene has CDR1 SNHLY and CDR2 FYNNEI. Written as DNA, the CDR3 is TGTGCCACCAGCCTCTCCGGGTCTCAGCCCCAGCATTTT. Protein: CATSLSGSQPQHF.

The chain is built from TRBV2 and TRBJ1-5, with TRBD1 matching 7 bases. Germline-derived CDR1 and CDR2 are SNHLY and FYNNEI. V shed 6 bases, J shed 6 bases, and the junction held 8 bases outside the gene matches. This CDR3 is built from 14 residues. CDR3 residues: CASRYETGPQPQHF. CDR3 coding DNA: TGTGCCAGCAGATACGAGACAGGGCCTCAGCCCCAGCATTTT.

The chain carries TRBV5-4 and TRBJ1-6; D unclear. With 0 bases removed from V and 2 bases from J, the gap between germline ends came to 9 bases. The germline CDR1 and CDR2 sequences are SGHNT and YYREEE (reference sequence). The CDR3 extends over 16 amino acids. The CDR3 is CASSLDGSTYNSPLHF. CDR3 sequence (DNA): TGTGCCAGCAGCTTGGACGGGAGCACCTATAATTCACCCCTCCACTTT. Full variable domain (remainder filled in from reference TRBV5-4 and TRBJ1-6): ETGVTQSPTHLIKTRGQQVTLRCSSQSGHNTVSWYQQALGQGPQFIFQYYREEENGRGNFPPRFSGLQFPNYSSELNVNALELDDSALYLCASSLDGSTYNSPLHFGNGTRLTVT.

J is TRBJ2-7 and V is TRBV27, with TRBD1 matching over 10 bases. The CDR3 is made up of 15 amino acids. In germline, CDR1 is MNHEY, CDR2 SMNVEV (reference sequence). With 4 bases clipped from V and 4 bases from J, the junction kept 7 bases outside the gene matches. CDR3 region: CASSSTRDRGYEQYF. The CDR3 DNA is TGTGCCAGCAGTTCAACACGGGACAGGGGATACGAGCAGTACTTC.

This chain uses TRBV14 with TRBJ1-1; unclear D gene. The CDR3 spans 14 residues. Trimming cost V 1 base and J 1 base, with 7 bases left between them. Germline loops: CDR1 SGHDN, CDR2 FVKESK. The CDR3, as DNA: TGTGCCAGCAGCCAAGGACACTCGAACACTGAAGCTTTCTTT. Translated: CASSQGHSNTEAFF.

The chain employs TRBV7-9 and TRBJ2-5; 9 nucleotides agree with TRBD2. V was clipped by 5 bases and J by 1 base; unmatched bases: 5. Germline CDR1 is SEHNR and CDR2 is FQNEAQ (reference sequence). The CDR3 has 15 amino acids. DNA for the CDR3: TGTGCCAGCAGCCATTCGACTAGCGGCCAAGAGACCCAGTACTTC. This codes for CASSHSTSGQETQYF. Together with reference TRBV7-9 and TRBJ2-5, the CDR3 gives the full variable domain: DTGVSQNPRHKITKRGQNVTFRCDPISEHNRLYWYRQTLGQGPEFLTYFQNEAQLEKSRLLSDRFSAERPKGSFSTLEIQRTEQGDSAMYLCASSHSTSGQETQYFGPGTRLLVL.

The rearrangement joins TRBV18 to TRBJ2-4; 9 positions agree with TRBD1. The CDR3 contains 14 residues. CDR1 is KGHSH, CDR2 LQKENI, per germline. V shed 4 bases, J shed 5 bases, and the junction held 3 bases outside the gene matches. The CDR3 sequence: CASSLTGGENIQYF. As DNA, the CDR3 is TGTGCCAGCTCACTAACAGGGGGCGAAAACATTCAGTACTTC.

V usage is TRBV5-4 and J usage is TRBJ2-2; a weak D match, TRBD2 (6 bases). CDR1 and CDR2 from the germline V gene are SGHNT and YYREEE (reference sequence). This CDR3 has 16 amino acids. V lost 0 bases and J lost 3, with 12 bases in between. In nucleotides, the CDR3 is TGTGCCAGCAGCTTGGGTTTAGCGGAGTACACCGGGGAGCTGTTTTTT. Encoded protein: CASSLGLAEYTGELFF.

V gene TRBV7-8 combines with J gene TRBJ1-1; possibly TRBD1 for D (5 bases). V was cut by 1 base and J by 5 bases, with 14 bases left in between. Germline CDR1 and CDR2: SGHVS and FQNEAQ. This CDR3 spans 15 amino acids. This CDR3 is CASSLVGGVGTEAFF. The CDR3, as DNA: TGTGCCAGCAGCTTAGTGGGGGGAGTGGGAACTGAAGCTTTCTTT.

This chain joins TRBV7-2 and TRBJ1-1; a weak D match, TRBD1 (5 bases). CDR1 SGHTA and CDR2 FQGNSA come from the germline V gene. The V end was cut by 0 bases, the J end by 0 bases, with 11 bases between. The CDR3 has 16 amino acids. CDR3 nucleotide sequence: TGTGCCAGCAGCTTAGCCCCTCGGGGGGTGAACACTGAAGCTTTCTTT. Its translation: CASSLAPRGVNTEAFF.

This clone was seen once. This chain links TRBV2 with TRBJ2-7; TRBD2 agrees at 14 bases. Germline loops: CDR1 SNHLY, CDR2 FYNNEI. CDR3 length: 15 residues. The V and J ends lost 6 bases and 4 bases, in that order; junction bases with no gene match: 5. The CDR3 region has the DNA TGTGCCAGCAGCCTGCGACTAGCGGGGGGGTACGAGCAGTACTTC. The encoded protein is CASSLRLAGGYEQYF.

The rearrangement uses TRBV7-2 and TRBJ2-7; no clear D gene. CDR3 length: 14 residues. The V end was cut by 0 bases, the J end by 2 bases, with 8 bases between. CDR1 is SGHTA, CDR2 FQGNSA, per germline. CDR3 in DNA: TGTGCCAGCAGCTTAGCGGGCAAGACCTACGAGCAGTACTTC. Protein: CASSLAGKTYEQYF.

The rearrangement links TRBV11-3 to TRBJ2-3; 13 positions match TRBD2. After removal of 4 bases from V and 2 bases from J, the junction contained 3 bases not matched to a gene. The germline V gene has CDR1 SGHNT and CDR2 YENEEA. CDR3 length equals 16 residues. The CDR3 reads CASSSTSGGDTDTQYF. DNA of the CDR3: TGTGCCAGCAGCTCAACTAGCGGGGGGGACACAGATACGCAGTATTTT. Drawing the rest from reference TRBV11-3 and TRBJ2-3, the complete variable domain is EAGVVQSPRYKIIEKKQPVAFWCNPISGHNTLYWYLQNLGQGPELLIRYENEEAVDDSQLPKDRFSAERLKGVDSTLKIQPAELGDSAVYLCASSSTSGGDTDTQYFGPGTRLTVL.

CDR3 protein: CASSLLGRETEAFF. The CDR3 DNA follows: TGTGCCAGCAGCTTACTAGGCAGAGAAACAGAAGCTTTCTTT. The chain carries TRBV7-8 and TRBJ1-1; D gene uncertain. The germline V and J ends were trimmed by 2 bases and 8 bases, with 15 bases remaining between them. Germline V gene sequence: CDR1 SGHVS, CDR2 FQNEAQ. CDR3 length: 14 amino acids.